A single TCR beta chain is shown here with its context. Its antigen is not known. At the DNA level, this CDR3 is encoded by other sequences in the same sample as well. This CDR3 is 14 amino acids long. Germline CDR1 and CDR2: SGHRS and YFSETQ. The V end lost 0 bases, the J end lost 2 bases, and 5 bases lay between the germline ends. These data originate in a study of cytomegalovirus exposure and HLA in healthy donors. Study-level background: Previous work identified roughly 120 million unique TCR beta sequences from around 180 million T cells. Overall study results and limits: One later analysis reportedly identified an Asian-associated ancestry cluster that showed fewer N-insertions than the roughly 700-donor mean.

PCR primers comprised 60 Vbeta and 13 Jbeta primers. Using immunoSEQ multiplex PCR, the repertoire was profiled, and TCRdb retains in-frame clones only, with some absent. The sample includes 110,000 or so clones, approximately 76% of them seen just once. The chain has TRBV5-1 and TRBJ2-2; no clear D gene. Specimen: PBMCs. The clonotype originates from a man aged 45-65 years in good health and CMV-seropositive. The CDR3: CASSLGANTGELFF. The CDR3 coding sequence is TGCGCCAGCAGCTTGGGGGCCAACACCGGGGAGCTGTTTTTT.